Listed here is a single T cell receptor (beta chain). Repertoires were generated with immunoSEQ multiplex PCR, while TCRdb's copy carries only in-frame clones and drops some. The profile shows 10,000 to 15,000 clones, 74% of them singletons. V was clipped by 4 bases and J by 7 bases; unmatched bases: 8. In germline, CDR1 is PRHDT, CDR2 FYEKMQ (reference sequence). This CDR3 region has 16 residues. This entry is derived from a study of T cells after somatic rescue of genetic block. Sequencing was done on a sample of peripheral blood mononuclear cells (PBMCs). This chain connects TRBV13 to TRBJ2-7; 15 bases are a match to TRBD2. The sequence came from a boy under 18. The CDR3 DNA reads TGTGCCAGCAGCTCATGGACTAGCGGGGGGGCCGAGGAGCAGTACTTC. Its protein is CASSSWTSGGAEEQYF.